This T cell receptor beta chain was captured in a study of cytomegalovirus exposure and HLA in healthy donors. On the study more broadly: Researchers found that about 84% of over 350 genotyped donors fell within the Caucasian-associated ancestry cluster. Study results and limitations: A later analysis linked a missense variant in DCLRE1C to the trimming of TCR beta V and J genes. DRB1 showed the most TCR associations and HLA-C the fewest in a later analysis, as rates varied by HLA locus.

With regard to this clone: Its antigen remains unidentified.

PCR amplification relied on 60 Vbeta primers (plus 13 Jbeta primers). Method: immunoSEQ multiplex PCR; TCRdb's copy keeps in-frame clones and lacks some. Its listing shows tens of thousands of clones. This sequence was found in a woman aged 25 to 45 in good health and CMV-seronegative. Source material: PBMCs.

The DNA of the CDR3 is TGTGCCAGCAGTGAAGAACGGGGATGGACTGAAGCTTTCTTT. This codes for CASSEERGWTEAFF. The V and J genes are TRBV25-1 and TRBJ1-1; D gene unclear. Trimming left V 2 bases short and J 5 bases short, with 12 bases between. The CDR3 has 14 amino acids. Germline CDR1 MGHDK, CDR2 SYGVNS.